This passage covers 27 T cell receptor beta chains from one sample sequenced in a study of Ad26.COV2.S vaccination and SARS-CoV-2 variants. Data came from immunoSEQ multiplex PCR; TCRdb stores just in-frame clones and leaves some out. In the table there are about 180,000 clones, roughly nine tenths of which are singletons. This specimen was peripheral blood, taken after recovery from COVID-19. The origin of the receptors is a human donor who had recovered from COVID-19.

The genes are TRBV4-1 and TRBJ1-1; no firm D call. Per germline, CDR1 MGHRA and CDR2 YSYEKL. This CDR3 is built from 15 residues. V was pared by 1 base and J by 1 base, with 10 bases between. DNA for the CDR3: TGCGCCAGCAGCCAAGCTGGATTCGGGAACACTGAAGCTTTCTTT. Amino acids: CASSQAGFGNTEAFF.

The chain is built from TRBV3-1 (or the pseudogene TRBV3-2) and TRBJ2-1, with D maybe TRBD1 (5 bases). CDR1 and CDR2 (germline): LGHDT, YNNKEL (reference sequence). The CDR3 extends over 15 amino acids. Trimming took off 5 bases at V and 4 bases at J, with 15 bases between the two ends. The CDR3 region is CASSLDRGWYNEQFF. CDR3 DNA sequence: TGTGCCAGCAGCTTGGATAGGGGCTGGTACAATGAGCAGTTCTTC.

The chain recombines TRBV24-1 with TRBJ2-4, with D uncertain. The CDR3 is made up of 14 amino acids. CDR1 KGHDR and CDR2 SFDVKD come from the germline V gene. V was trimmed by 3 bases and J by 3 bases, leaving 8 bases between them. In DNA form, the CDR3 reads TGTGCCACCAGTGATGGTGGCAGCAAAAACATTCAGTACTTC. Translating gives CATSDGGSKNIQYF.

The CDR3 loop is CAWMGGHYGYTF. The CDR3 DNA reads TGTGCCTGGATGGGGGGCCACTATGGCTACACCTTC. The chain uses TRBV30 and TRBJ1-2; D may be TRBD1 (6 bases). The germline CDR1 and CDR2 sequences are GTSNPN and SVGIG (reference sequence). The ends were cut back, 4 bases at V and 3 bases at J, with 9 bases in the middle. CDR3 length equals 12 residues.

CDR3 sequence reads: CASSHLLALETQYF. The CDR3 DNA follows: TGTGCCAGCAGCCACTTACTAGCGTTGGAGACCCAGTACTTC. The chain combines TRBV3-1 (or the pseudogene TRBV3-2) with TRBJ2-5; 7 positions agree with TRBD2. Germline loops: CDR1 LGHDT, CDR2 YNNKEL (reference sequence). V shed 3 bases, J shed 5 bases, and the junction held 6 bases outside the gene matches. The CDR3 length is 14 residues.

This clone was seen only once. The V and J genes are TRBV28 and TRBJ1-1; 7 nucleotides line up with TRBD1. The CDR3 is made up of 14 amino acids. V gave up 7 bases and J gave up 1 base; unmatched junction bases: 6. Germline assignment: CDR1 MDHEN and CDR2 SYDVKM. The CDR3 DNA reads as TGTGCCAGCACACTACCAGGGGGGAACACTGAAGCTTTCTTT. It specifies CASTLPGGNTEAFF.

The chain combines TRBV6-4 with TRBJ2-7, with 7 nucleotides matching TRBD1. The length of the CDR3 is 12 residues. CDR1 is MRHNA and CDR2 is SNTAGT in the germline V gene. The V and J ends lost 7 bases and 7 bases, in that order; junction bases with no gene match: 7. This chain's CDR3 is CASTFTGVEQYF. The DNA of the CDR3 is TGTGCCAGCACATTTACAGGGGTAGAGCAGTACTTC.

The chain joins TRBV13 to TRBJ2-7, with 7 positions matching TRBD2. This CDR3 is built from 14 residues. Per germline, CDR1 PRHDT and CDR2 FYEKMQ (reference sequence). V lost 5 bases to trimming and J lost 5 bases; unmatched junction nucleotides: 9. In nucleotides, the CDR3 is TGTGCCAGCAGCCCGAGCGGGAAAATGGACGAGCAGTACTTC. Translating gives CASSPSGKMDEQYF.

This chain uses TRBV2 with TRBJ2-7, with TRBD2 matching over 9 bases. V was pared by 7 bases and J by 4 bases, with 5 bases of the junction left unmatched. The CDR3 extends over 13 amino acids. Germline V lookup: CDR1 SNHLY, CDR2 FYNNEI. CDR3 sequence reads: CASKRGDPYEQYF. DNA for the CDR3: TGTGCCAGCAAGCGGGGGGACCCTTACGAGCAGTACTTC. Based on the CDR3 plus reference TRBV2 and TRBJ2-7, the full variable domain is EPEVTQTPSHQVTQMGQEVILRCVPISNHLYFYWYRQILGQKVEFLVSFYNNEISEKSEIFDDQFSVERPDGSNFTLKIRSTKLEDSAMYFCASKRGDPYEQYFGPGTRLTVT.

V usage is TRBV2 and J usage is TRBJ2-5; D gene unclear. This CDR3 is built from 12 residues. V was cut by 10 bases and J by 5 bases, with 14 bases left in between. Germline V gene sequence: CDR1 SNHLY, CDR2 FYNNEI. The CDR3, as DNA: TGTGCCACCTCGATGGGATGGGAGACCCAGTACTTC. As protein: CATSMGWETQYF.

This chain links TRBV9 with TRBJ2-5; 9 bases fit TRBD2. The CDR3 length is 17 residues. Germline lookup yields CDR1 SGDLS and CDR2 YYNGEE. Trimming took 3 bases from V and 4 from J; bases not matched to a gene: 13. The CDR3 bases are TGTGCCAGCAGCGCTACCCCTAGCGGGACGGGGGTAGAGACCCAGTACTTC. Translation: CASSATPSGTGVETQYF.

The chain couples TRBV12-3 or TRBV12-4 to TRBJ2-7, with D tentatively TRBD1 (7 bases). CDR3 length equals 13 residues. Trimming took off 3 bases at V and 5 bases at J, with 11 bases between the two ends. The CDR3 nucleotides are TGTGCCAGCAGTTTCGGCAGGGGGGACGAGCAGTACTTC. Translated: CASSFGRGDEQYF.

The chain links TRBV19 to TRBJ1-1, with 9 bases aligning to TRBD1. Germline V CDR1 and CDR2: LNHDA, SQIVND (reference sequence). With V trimmed by 6 bases and J by 3 bases, 5 bases remained unmatched. CDR3 length: 14 residues. In nucleotides, the CDR3 is TGTGCCAGTAGCCCGGGACAGGGCTACACTGAAGCTTTCTTT. Amino acid sequence: CASSPGQGYTEAFF.

Written as DNA, the CDR3 is TGTGCCAGCAGCGTAACGGCCTCCACTGGAAACACCATATATTTT. This translates into CASSVTASTGNTIYF. V is TRBV9 and J is TRBJ1-3; D unresolved. From germline, CDR1 is SGDLS and CDR2 YYNGEE. V was pared by 1 base and J by 2 bases, with 10 bases between. The CDR3 is 15 residues long.

J is TRBJ2-5 and V is TRBV25-1, with D perhaps matching TRBD1 or TRBD2 (6 bases each). The CDR3 runs to 15 residues. Germline assignment: CDR1 MGHDK and CDR2 SYGVNS. V shed 1 base and J shed 7 bases, with 16 bases lying between them. In DNA form, the CDR3 reads TGTGCCAGCAGTGAATTGTTTGGAGGGGGAGCGACCCAGTACTTC. This encodes CASSELFGGGATQYF. The full variable domain, its missing parts supplied by reference TRBV25-1 and TRBJ2-5, is EADIYQTPRYLVIGTGKKITLECSQTMGHDKMYWYQQDPGMELHLIHYSYGVNSTEKGDLSSESTVSRIRTEHFPLTLESARPSHTSQYLCASSELFGGGATQYFGPGTRLLVL.

This clone has only a few counts. The rearrangement joins TRBV4-1 to TRBJ2-7; D unresolved. The CDR3 extends over 15 amino acids. The germline CDR1 and CDR2 sequences are MGHRA and YSYEKL. The V end lost 4 bases, the J end lost 5 bases, and 18 bases lay between the germline ends. CDR3: CASSPDTTSFNEQYF. The CDR3 nucleotides read TGCGCCAGCAGCCCCGACACCACTTCCTTTAACGAGCAGTACTTC.

The chain recombines TRBV29-1 with TRBJ2-1, with D perhaps TRBD1 (6 bases). The germline V and J ends were trimmed by 5 bases and 5 bases, with 13 bases remaining between them. Germline V CDR1 and CDR2: SQVTM, ANQGSEA. This CDR3 is 13 amino acids long. The CDR3 reads CSVRVGAHNEQFF. As DNA, the CDR3 is TGCAGCGTTCGAGTGGGGGCCCACAATGAGCAGTTCTTC.

The V call is TRBV3-1 (or the pseudogene TRBV3-2), the J call TRBJ1-1, with 9 nucleotides matching TRBD1. With 2 bases clipped from V and 4 bases from J, the junction kept 8 bases outside the gene matches. The CDR3 loop spans 16 amino acids. Germline CDR1 and CDR2: LGHDT and YNNKEL (reference sequence). The CDR3 bases are TGTGCCAGCAGCCAATTCTCCACAGGGGGCGGCACTGAAGCTTTCTTT. This gives the protein CASSQFSTGGGTEAFF.

This clone appeared a few times. The genes are TRBV5-1 and TRBJ1-6, with no clear D. This CDR3 region has 13 residues. The V gene lost 5 bases and the J gene lost 6 bases, with 9 bases spanning the gap. CDR1 SGHRS and CDR2 YFSETQ come from the germline V gene. This CDR3 is CASSIELNSPLHF. CDR3 nucleotides: TGCGCCAGCAGTATCGAACTTAATTCACCCCTCCACTTT. The variable domain in full, with the rest retrieved from reference TRBV5-1 and TRBJ1-6, is KAGVTQTPRYLIKTRGQQVTLSCSPISGHRSVSWYQQTPGQGLQFLFEYFSETQRNKGNFPGRFSGRQFSNSRSEMNVSTLELGDSALYLCASSIELNSPLHFGNGTRLTVT.

The CDR3 nucleotides read TGCGCCAGCAGCCCACCCGGGACAGGGAACACCGGGGAGCTGTTTTTT. Translating it yields CASSPPGTGNTGELFF. The rearrangement uses TRBV5-1 and TRBJ2-2; TRBD1 matches at 8 bases. The CDR3 runs 16 residues. Germline CDR1 is SGHRS and CDR2 is YFSETQ. Germline trimming cut 4 bases from V and 1 base from J; bases unmatched to any gene: 6.

This chain uses TRBV9 with TRBJ2-7; D assignment may be TRBD1 or TRBD2 (5 bases each). Germline loops: CDR1 SGDLS, CDR2 YYNGEE. This CDR3 spans 13 amino acids. The V and J ends lost 2 bases and 3 bases respectively, with 9 bases between them. CDR3 residues: CASSVGDGYEQYF. CDR3 coding DNA: TGTGCCAGCAGCGTTGGGGACGGCTACGAGCAGTACTTC.

The chain couples TRBV6-4 to TRBJ2-2; D is possibly TRBD1 (6 bases). The CDR3 is 14 residues long. V was trimmed by 2 bases and J by 5 bases, leaving 9 bases between them. Germline CDR1 and CDR2: MRHNA and SNTAGT. The CDR3 sequence: CASSDGTRTGELFF. The CDR3 coding sequence is TGTGCCAGCAGTGACGGGACAAGAACCGGGGAGCTGTTTTTT.

This clone was detected a few times. The chain combines TRBV21-1 with TRBJ2-1; TRBD1 is the table's D call, not checked against the DNA. TRBV21-1 is an annotated pseudogene. This CDR3 contains 16 residues. The CDR3 region is CASSLRLGPRGNEQFF. In nucleotides, the CDR3 is TGTGCCAGCAGCCTTCGTTTGGGTCCCAGGGGCAATGAGCAGTTCTTC.

The rearrangement links TRBV5-1 to TRBJ2-1, with D maybe TRBD1 (6 bases). The germline V and J ends were trimmed by 8 bases and 1 base, with 19 bases remaining between them. CDR3 length: 16 amino acids. Germline V gives CDR1 SGHRS, CDR2 YFSETQ. This chain's CDR3 is CASAPVGAVSYNEQFF. CDR3 DNA: TGCGCCAGTGCCCCCGTGGGGGCCGTATCCTACAATGAGCAGTTCTTC. The full variable domain, its missing parts supplied by reference TRBV5-1 and TRBJ2-1, is KAGVTQTPRYLIKTRGQQVTLSCSPISGHRSVSWYQQTPGQGLQFLFEYFSETQRNKGNFPGRFSGRQFSNSRSEMNVSTLELGDSALYLCASAPVGAVSYNEQFFGPGTRLTVL.

This clone was seen just once. V usage is TRBV28 and J usage is TRBJ2-1; 10 bases align to TRBD1. Germline loops: CDR1 MDHEN, CDR2 SYDVKM. Germline trimming cut 11 bases from V and 4 bases from J; bases unmatched to any gene: 11. This CDR3 spans 15 amino acids. CDR3 sequence: CASRTGGSLYNEQFF. In nucleotides, the CDR3 is TGTGCCTCCAGGACAGGGGGTTCCCTTTACAATGAGCAGTTCTTC.

The chain has TRBV19 and TRBJ1-2; tentatively, D is TRBD1 (6 bases). V lost 4 bases and J lost 8, with 23 bases in between. The CDR3 runs 16 residues. Looked up from germline, CDR1 is LNHDA and CDR2 is SQIVND (reference sequence). The CDR3 nucleotides are TGTGCCAGTAGTACTGAGGGGTTCGGACAGACTCAGGGCTACACCTTC. Its translation: CASSTEGFGQTQGYTF.

The gene calls are TRBV11-3 and TRBJ2-2; 9 bases agree with TRBD2. This CDR3 spans 18 amino acids. Germline loops: CDR1 SGHNT, CDR2 YENEEA. The V and J ends lost 1 base and 7 bases, in that order; junction bases with no gene match: 13. The CDR3 DNA is TGTGCCAGCAGCTTAGGTCGCGGGCGGGAGGGCCCTGGCGGGGAGCTGTTTTTT. As protein: CASSLGRGREGPGGELFF. Full variable domain (missing parts from reference TRBV11-3 and TRBJ2-2): EAGVVQSPRYKIIEKKQPVAFWCNPISGHNTLYWYLQNLGQGPELLIRYENEEAVDDSQLPKDRFSAERLKGVDSTLKIQPAELGDSAVYLCASSLGRGREGPGGELFFGEGSRLTVL.